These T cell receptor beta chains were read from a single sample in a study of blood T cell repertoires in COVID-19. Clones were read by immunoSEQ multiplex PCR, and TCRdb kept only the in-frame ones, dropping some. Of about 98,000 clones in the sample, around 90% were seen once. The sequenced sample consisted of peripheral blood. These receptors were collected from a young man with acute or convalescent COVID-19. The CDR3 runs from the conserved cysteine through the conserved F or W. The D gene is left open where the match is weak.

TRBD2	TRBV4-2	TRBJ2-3	CASSQVLAGDRTDTQYF	TGTGCCAGCAGCCAAGTTCTAGCGGGAGACCGCACAGATACGCAGTATTTT
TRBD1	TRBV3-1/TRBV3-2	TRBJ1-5	CASSTDRDQPQHF	TGTGCCAGCAGTACCGACAGGGACCAGCCCCAGCATTTT
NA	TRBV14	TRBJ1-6	CASSQVGSGTYNSPLHF	TGTGCCAGCAGCCAAGTGGGGTCGGGAACCTATAATTCACCCCTCCACTTT
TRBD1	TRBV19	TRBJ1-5	CASSGTGGNQPQHF	TGTGCCAGTAGTGGGACAGGGGGCAACCAGCCCCAGCATTTT
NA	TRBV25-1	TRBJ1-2	CASLAGLGYGYTF	TGTGCCAGCCTGGCGGGTCTGGGGTATGGCTACACCTTC
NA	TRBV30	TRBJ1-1	CAWSVHRMNTEAFF	TGTGCCTGGAGTGTACACAGGATGAACACTGAAGCTTTCTTT
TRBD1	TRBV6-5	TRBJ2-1	CASRRQGELAEQFF	TGTGCCAGCAGGCGACAGGGTGAATTAGCTGAGCAGTTCTTC
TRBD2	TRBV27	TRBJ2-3	CASSLMSGGHTDTQYF	TGTGCCAGCAGTTTGATGAGCGGGGGTCACACAGATACGCAGTATTTT
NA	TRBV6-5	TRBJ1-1	CASSYSRLYTEAFF	TGTGCCAGCAGTTACTCCAGGCTATACACTGAAGCTTTCTTT
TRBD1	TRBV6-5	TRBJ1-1	CASTRDSSRDTEAFF	TGTGCCAGCACCAGGGACAGCTCCAGGGACACTGAAGCTTTCTTT